A single sample is the source of the 25 T cell receptor beta chains below, sequenced in a study of STAT5B mutations in CD4+ large granular lymphocyte leukemia. TCRdb's table, derived via immunoSEQ multiplex PCR, lists solely in-frame clones and lacks some. The table records around 32,000 clones, more than 65% of them present only once. Sequenced material: CD4+ T cells from blood buffy coats. These receptors were obtained from a human donor in good health.

The chain uses TRBV11-2 and TRBJ1-2, with TRBD1 as a possible D gene (5 bases). The germline V gene encodes CDR1 SGHAT and CDR2 FQNNGV. The CDR3 loop spans 14 amino acids. V was clipped by 5 bases and J by 4 bases, with 14 bases between them. CDR3 sequence (DNA): TGTGCCAGCAGCCCCCAGGGCTGGAGCTATGGCTACACCTTC. It is translated as CASSPQGWSYGYTF.

The rearrangement uses TRBV28 and TRBJ1-2; no reliable D call. CDR1 MDHEN and CDR2 SYDVKM come from the germline V gene. This CDR3 is built from 14 residues. The ends were cut back, 3 bases at V and 6 bases at J, with 14 bases in the middle. In DNA form, the CDR3 reads TGTGCCAGCAGTTTGCGGACCCTGTCGGATGGCTACACCTTC. Protein product: CASSLRTLSDGYTF.

CDR3 amino acids: CASSLWTASTDTQYF. In nucleotides, the CDR3 is TGCGCCAGCAGCCTCTGGACAGCTAGCACAGATACGCAGTATTTT. The chain links TRBV4-3 to TRBJ2-3; maybe TRBD1 (6 bases). Germline loops: CDR1 LGHNA, CDR2 YSLEER. The CDR3 is 15 residues long. Trimming took 4 bases from V and 0 from J, leaving 11 bases between them.

The CDR3 loop is CFAGETGELFF. The DNA of the CDR3 is TGTTTCGCAGGGGAAACCGGGGAGCTGTTTTTT. This chain connects TRBV12-2 to TRBJ2-2; the table's TRBD1 call for D was not verified on the DNA. TRBV12-2 is a pseudogene locus. CDR3 length: 11 amino acids.

The genes are TRBV28 and TRBJ1-2; D is undetermined. V dropped 2 bases and J dropped 5 bases, with 6 bases sitting between them. CDR1 and CDR2 from the germline V gene are MDHEN and SYDVKM. The CDR3 is 12 residues long. CDR3 sequence (DNA): TGTGCCAGCAGTTTAAACAGATATGGCTACACCTTC. The encoded protein is CASSLNRYGYTF.

This clone was counted only a few times. This chain uses TRBV7-9 with TRBJ1-1, with D maybe TRBD1 (6 bases). The V end lost 7 bases, the J end lost 2 bases, and 11 bases lay between the germline ends. The CDR3 length is 13 residues. Germline values: CDR1 SEHNR, CDR2 FQNEAQ (reference sequence). CDR3: CASKKGVNTEAFF. The DNA of the CDR3 is TGTGCCAGCAAGAAGGGGGTAAACACTGAAGCTTTCTTT. Full variable domain (outside the CDR3, taken from reference TRBV7-9 and TRBJ1-1): DTGVSQNPRHKITKRGQNVTFRCDPISEHNRLYWYRQTLGQGPEFLTYFQNEAQLEKSRLLSDRFSAERPKGSFSTLEIQRTEQGDSAMYLCASKKGVNTEAFFGQGTRLTVV.

Points on this clone: In the same sample, other DNA sequences code for this CDR3. The J gene is TRBJ2-7, the V gene TRBV18; unclear D gene. The V and J ends lost 3 bases and 0 bases respectively, with 9 bases between them. Per the germline V gene, CDR1 is KGHSH and CDR2 is LQKENI. This CDR3 has 14 amino acids. CDR3 amino acids: CASSPNSLSYEQYF. The CDR3 DNA is TGTGCCAGCTCACCGAACTCCCTCTCCTACGAGCAGTACTTC.

This rearrangement joins TRBV5-5 to TRBJ2-1, with no clear D. The germline gives CDR1 SGHKS, CDR2 YYEKEE (reference sequence). Trimming removed 3 bases from V and 3 bases from J, with 10 bases in between. The CDR3 covers 14 residues. CDR3 in DNA: TGTGCCAGCAGCTCCCTTACGGGCTACAATGAGCAGTTCTTC. It yields the protein CASSSLTGYNEQFF. Filled out from reference TRBV5-5 and TRBJ2-1, the complete variable domain reads DAGVTQSPTHLIKTRGQQVTLRCSPISGHKSVSWYQQVLGQGPQFIFQYYEKEERGRGNFPDRFSARQFPNYSSELNVNALLLGDSALYLCASSSLTGYNEQFFGPGTRLTVL.

This chain joins TRBV5-1 and TRBJ2-1; D gene uncertain. Germline assignment: CDR1 SGHRS and CDR2 YFSETQ. The V and J ends lost 0 bases and 8 bases respectively, with 9 bases between them. The CDR3 length is 13 residues. DNA for the CDR3: TGCGCCAGCAGCTTGGTTCTCTTTGATGAGCAGTTCTTC. As protein: CASSLVLFDEQFF.

This chain uses TRBV5-8 with TRBJ1-2; D is ambiguous. The germline gives CDR1 SGHTS, CDR2 YDEGEE. V lost 0 bases, J lost 4 bases, and 10 bases lay in between. CDR3 length equals 14 residues. CDR3 coding DNA: TGTGCCAGCAGCTTGGGCCTGTCCCTCTATGGCTACACCTTC. This translates into CASSLGLSLYGYTF.

This clone was found a few times. One end of the junction is discordant with germline, which a read error may explain. The J gene is TRBJ1-5, the V gene TRBV2; D possibly corresponds to TRBD1 (5 bases). CDR1 SNHLY and CDR2 FYNNEI come from the germline V gene. The CDR3 length is 13 residues. The CDR3 nucleotides read TGTGCCAGCAGGGAAGGGGTTTATCAGCCCCAGCATTTT. This sequence encodes CASREGVYQPQHF.

The chain has TRBV7-7 and TRBJ2-3; no clear D gene. CDR1 is SSHAT, CDR2 FNYEAQ, per germline (reference sequence). The V end lost 0 bases, the J end lost 5 bases, and 6 bases lay between the germline ends. CDR3 length equals 13 residues. The CDR3 spells CASSLAGVDTQYF. CDR3 nucleotide sequence: TGTGCCAGCAGCTTAGCCGGAGTAGATACGCAGTATTTT. Supplemented by reference TRBV7-7 and TRBJ2-3, the full variable domain reads GAGVSQSPRYKVTKRGQDVTLRCDPISSHATLYWYQQALGQGPEFLTYFNYEAQPDKSGLPSDRFSAERPEGSISTLTIQRTEQRDSAMYRCASSLAGVDTQYFGPGTRLTVL.

This rearrangement joins TRBV11-2 to TRBJ2-4, with a possible D match to TRBD2 (6 bases). Germline lookup yields CDR1 SGHAT and CDR2 FQNNGV. The CDR3 runs to 17 residues. Between the trimmed V and J ends, which lost 4 bases and 9 bases, there was a span of 25 bases. CDR3 in DNA: TGTGCCAGCAGCTCACTTACCGAGGGGACTGTCCGAAGCATTCAGTACTTC. This codes for CASSSLTEGTVRSIQYF.

The chain has TRBV7-2 and TRBJ2-7; 12 positions match TRBD2. Germline V lookup: CDR1 SGHTA, CDR2 FQGNSA. V shed 0 bases and J 9 bases; nucleotides not matched to a gene: 9. This CDR3 has 16 residues. The CDR3 spells CASSLAPLAGGPVQYF. The CDR3 region has the DNA TGTGCCAGCAGCTTAGCGCCTCTAGCGGGGGGGCCGGTGCAGTACTTC.

The chain recombines TRBV29-1 with TRBJ1-1; 7 nucleotides align to TRBD1. Trimming cost V 7 bases and J 1 base; bases outside gene matches: 3. Germline CDR1 reads SQVTM; CDR2 reads ANQGSEA. CDR3 length equals 12 residues. The CDR3 region is CSGGQPNTEAFF. The CDR3 nucleotides read TGCAGCGGGGGACAGCCGAACACTGAAGCTTTCTTT.

This clone was seen once. The germline gene is not matched at one end of the junction; a read error may be the cause. The chain couples TRBV5-1 to TRBJ2-2; 11 bases map to TRBD2. CDR1 is SGHRS, CDR2 YFSETQ, per germline. The CDR3 is made up of 18 amino acids. In DNA, the CDR3 is TGCGTCAGCAGTTTTCACCAGGGACTAGCGGTGAACACCGGGGAGCTGTTTTTT. Its translation is CVSSFHQGLAVNTGELFF.

The count of this clone is one. V gene TRBV18 combines with J gene TRBJ1-2, with 7 bases identical to TRBD1. The CDR3 sequence is 14 residues long. The V gene's germline CDR1 is KGHSH and CDR2 LQKENI. With V trimmed by 4 bases and J by 6 bases, 8 bases remained unmatched. CDR3 in DNA: TGTGCCAGCTCACTCCGGGACAGCCCGGATGGCTACACCTTC. As protein: CASSLRDSPDGYTF.

The chain employs TRBV6-1 and TRBJ2-5, with 10 bases identical to TRBD2. This CDR3 comprises 15 residues. CDR1 is MNHNS and CDR2 is SASEGT in the germline V gene. Unmatched junction bases numbered 2, after V lost 4 bases and J lost 0 bases. The CDR3, as DNA: TGTGCCAGCAGTGCTAGCGGGGGCCACCAAGAGACCCAGTACTTC. Encoded protein: CASSASGGHQETQYF.

The rearrangement links TRBV10-3 to TRBJ1-3; D gene ambiguous. Germline-derived CDR1 and CDR2 are ENHRY and SYGVKD. The ends were cut back, 6 bases at V and 4 bases at J, with 19 bases in the middle. The CDR3 covers 16 residues. Here the CDR3 DNA reads TGTGCCATCAGCCCCCAACCCGGGTCCTCCGGAAACACCATATATTTT. Amino acid sequence: CAISPQPGSSGNTIYF.

This rearrangement joins TRBV7-9 to TRBJ2-4; 8 positions match TRBD1. J was trimmed by 7 bases and V by 5 bases; bases with no gene match: 10. Germline lookup yields CDR1 SEHNR and CDR2 FQNEAQ (reference sequence). This CDR3 is 15 amino acids long. Written as DNA, the CDR3 is TGTGCCAGCAGCCCATACGCAGGGGGCGATAACATTCAGTACTTC. Residues: CASSPYAGGDNIQYF.

The rearrangement joins TRBV6-1 to TRBJ2-2; D is unclear. Germline V gene lookup returns CDR1 MNHNS and CDR2 SASEGT. The length of the CDR3 is 14 residues. V gave up 8 bases and J gave up 6 bases, with 16 bases separating them. CDR3 loop: CASGINYSAGELFF. The CDR3 nucleotides read TGTGCCAGCGGGATAAACTACAGCGCCGGGGAGCTGTTTTTT.

This chain uses TRBV11-2 with TRBJ2-5; D possibly matches TRBD1 or TRBD2 (5 bases each). The CDR3 length is 15 residues. V was clipped by 4 bases and J by 2 bases, with 14 bases between them. CDR1 is SGHAT, CDR2 FQNNGV, per germline. The CDR3 coding sequence is TGTGCCAGCAGCTCAAAGGGACCCCGACAAGAGACCCAGTACTTC. Translated, it gives CASSSKGPRQETQYF.

This clone was counted once. The chain recombines TRBV6-5 with TRBJ1-2; perhaps TRBD1 as D (5 bases). Germline V gene sequence: CDR1 MNHEY, CDR2 SVGAGI. This CDR3 has 13 residues. Here the CDR3 DNA reads TGTGCATGCCAAAAAGGGGCTGGCTATGGCTACACCTTC. Its protein product is CACQKGAGYGYTF.

The chain employs TRBV19 and TRBJ2-5; 12 bases match TRBD2. Unmatched junction bases numbered 5, after V lost 4 bases and J lost 5 bases. This CDR3 region has 15 residues. The germline gives CDR1 LNHDA, CDR2 SQIVND (reference sequence). CDR3 protein: CASSTQTSGGETQYF. The CDR3 DNA sequence: TGTGCCAGTAGTACACAAACTAGCGGGGGGGAGACCCAGTACTTC.

The rearrangement links TRBV4-1 to TRBJ2-2, with D unresolved. Germline V lookup: CDR1 MGHRA, CDR2 YSYEKL. CDR3 length: 14 amino acids. The V end was cut by 4 bases, the J end by 2 bases, with 8 bases between. CDR3 protein: CASSRGPNTGELFF. Here the CDR3 DNA reads TGCGCCAGCAGCCGCGGACCTAACACCGGGGAGCTGTTTTTT.